This TCR beta chain originates from a study of OX40 agonist ivuxolimab in advanced cancers. A note on the overall study: Ivuxolimab was a fully human IgG2 agonistic monoclonal antibody targeting the costimulatory receptor OX40 (CD134). Intravenous ivuxolimab was administered to patients every 2 weeks at six dose levels: 0.01, 0.1, 0.3, 1.5, 3 and 10 mg/kg. Of the roughly 50 dose-escalation patients, hepatocellular carcinoma was present in about 20, melanoma in some 15, renal cell carcinoma in 9 and head and neck cancer in 9. In the dose-escalation cohort, 82.7% of patients were male, and the mean age was around 60 years, with a range of about 20 to 90. Patients were allowed to have had prior anti-PD-1, anti-PD-L1 or anti-CTLA-4 therapy, and around two fifths of the dose-escalation patients had been treated with checkpoint inhibitors. Three dose-escalation patients achieved partial responses, one with hepatocellular carcinoma and two with cutaneous melanoma. Peripheral TCRbeta sequencing was intended to test whether TCR sequence diversity was altered and clonal T-cell expansion was caused by ivuxolimab. The paper reports the monotherapy dose-escalation portion (N of about 47 patients) of the phase I ivuxolimab trial. The paper's findings and limits, for the study overall: Clonal expansion of both CD4+ and CD8+ blood T cells was observed from baseline to week 6 at doses 0.1 to 3.0 mg/kg. On average, CD8+ T cells showed more expanded clones than CD4+ T cells after ivuxolimab. Antigen specificity was not determined for the clonally expanded peripheral T cells. Low levels of normalized T-cell clonal expansion were also seen in some nonresponding patients. Partial responders in the 0.1-3.0 mg/kg groups had among the lowest normalized peripheral clonal expansion, especially among CD8+ T cells.

The trial excluded patients who had a history of autoimmune disease or were on systemic immunosuppression. Peripheral blood for TCR sequencing was collected from all dose cohorts at baseline, on cycle 4 day 1, and on cycle 7 day 1. Samples were obtained from an open-label, multicenter, first-in-human phase I dose-escalation trial of ivuxolimab. Adults with locally advanced or metastatic melanoma, renal cell carcinoma, hepatocellular carcinoma or head and neck squamous cell carcinoma were enrolled in the trial. Before TCR sequencing, CD4+ T cells and CD8+ T cells were sorted from peripheral blood as separate populations. As encoded in the germline V gene, CDR1 is SGHRS while CDR2 is YFSETQ. Trimming costs V 0 bases and J 11 bases, and their ends lie 10 bases apart. From the cysteine through the phenylalanine, the CDR3 covers 12 amino acids. Only the CDR3 DNA is retained, 36 bases long and in frame from the first base.

For sequencing of the TCRbeta CDR3 region, genomic DNA was extracted from the sorted cells. TCRbeta CDR3 regions were sequenced using the immunoSEQ Assay. The immuneACCESS repertoire file appears here via TCRdb, limited to in-frame rearrangements. These files lack a portion of the clones; in checked studies, under half of the deficit traces to unresolved V genes, and the cause of the others is not known. The sample contains about 75,000 clones, about 85% of them found a single time. The ten largest clones take up 15% to 20% of the sample. For this clone: What this receptor recognizes is not known. Base qualities are not provided; no much larger clone lies one nucleotide away.

Source: CD4+ or CD8+ T cells sorted from blood, taken in a trial of the OX40 agonist ivuxolimab. The chain links TRBV5-1 with TRBJ2-3, with the D gene tentatively TRBD1 or TRBD2, based on 6 matching bases in each. The clonotype originates from an adult with an advanced solid tumor such as melanoma, head and neck, liver or kidney cancer. DNA sequence: TGCGCCAGCAGCTTGGAGGAGGGGGGGCAGTATTTT. Its protein is CASSLEEGGQYF. Reference TRBV5-1 and TRBJ2-3 proteins supply the regions before and after the CDR3; the full variable domain is: KAGVTQTPRYLIKTRGQQVTLSCSPISGHRSVSWYQQTPGQGLQFLFEYFSETQRNKGNFPGRFSGRQFSNSRSEMNVSTLELGDSALYLCASSLEEGGQYFGPGTRLTVL.